This T cell receptor (beta chain) was captured by sequencing in a study of blood T cell repertoires in COVID-19. Method: immunoSEQ multiplex PCR; TCRdb's copy keeps in-frame clones and lacks some. The sample consists of 190,000 or so clones, 80% to 90% of them appearing once. This receptor was taken from an elderly woman with COVID-19, enrolled during active disease. Source material: peripheral blood.

The CDR3 nucleotides are TGTGCCAGCAGCGGACAGGGTACCTACAATGAGCAGTTCTTC. Its protein product is CASSGQGTYNEQFF. The gene calls are TRBV9 and TRBJ2-1, with 7 positions matching TRBD1. Germline-derived CDR1 and CDR2 are SGDLS and YYNGEE. The CDR3 consists of 14 residues. With 3 bases clipped from V and 2 bases from J, the junction kept 2 bases outside the gene matches.